This T cell receptor (beta chain) was identified in a study of post-analysis software for immune sequencing data. Study-level findings and limits: By F measure, strong co-clustering occurred among samples prepared in the same batch. In patients, TRBV5-6, TRBV5-1 and TRBV20-1 belonged to roughly five TRBV segments found more frequently than in controls.

Unique molecular identifiers featured in each of the TCR beta cDNA libraries. TCRdb passed the PCR reads through MiXCR, listing each CDR3 protein once. The table includes some 690,000 distinct CDR3 sequences, 25% to 30% detected once. On this clonotype: Antigen specificity is unknown. Mismatch with germline at one junction end may stem from a read error.

The CDR3 loop spans 14 amino acids. V usage is TRBV12-3 or TRBV12-4 and J usage is TRBJ2-7, with D perhaps being TRBD1 or TRBD2 (5 bases each). The specimen sequenced was blood. The receptor's source is a girl aged 5-17 years with multiple sclerosis. CDR3 loop: CASSSGPNPHERYF. CDR3 coding DNA: TGTGCCAGCAGTTCGGGGCCGAACCCCCACGAGCGGTACTTC.